One sample yielded the 29 T cell receptor beta chains listed below, sequenced in a study of blood T cell repertoires in COVID-19. Some clones are missing from TCRdb's copy, which holds only in-frame ones; the method was immunoSEQ multiplex PCR. The sample includes about 35,000 clones, roughly 85% seen only once; the top ten take 40% to 55%. The sample was peripheral blood. The source is a man in his fifties or sixties with active or convalescent COVID-19.

The chain carries TRBV11-2 and TRBJ1-4; D is undetermined. The CDR3 has 16 residues. The V gene lost 5 bases and the J gene lost 0 bases, with 13 bases spanning the gap. Germline V CDR1 and CDR2: SGHAT, FQNNGV. This CDR3 reads CASSHNRIATNEKLFF. CDR3 coding DNA: TGTGCCAGCAGCCATAACAGAATTGCAACTAATGAAAAACTGTTTTTT.

J is TRBJ2-7 and V is TRBV11-2; 9 bases agree with TRBD1. The CDR3 totals 11 residues. Germline lookup yields CDR1 SGHAT and CDR2 FQNNGV. Unmatched junction bases numbered 0, after V lost 8 bases and J lost 4 bases. The CDR3 coding sequence is TGTGCCAGCGGACAGGGGTACGAGCAGTACGTC. Protein: CASGQGYEQYV.

V and J are TRBV19 and TRBJ2-3; 7 bases line up with TRBD2. V lost 4 bases and J lost 4; bases outside the gene matches: 5. Germline CDR1 is LNHDA and CDR2 is SQIVND (reference sequence). There are 14 residues in the CDR3. The CDR3 here is CASSTSGAPDTQYF. The DNA of the CDR3 is TGTGCCAGTAGTACAAGCGGGGCCCCAGATACGCAGTATTTT.

The chain combines TRBV6-5 with TRBJ1-1; D is possibly TRBD1 (6 bases). Germline-derived CDR1 and CDR2 are MNHEY and SVGAGI. V lost 9 bases and J 0 bases, leaving 11 bases between the germline ends. The CDR3 extends over 13 amino acids. The CDR3 loop is CASTGHMNTEAFF. The CDR3 DNA is TGTGCCAGTACGGGACACATGAACACTGAAGCTTTCTTT.

The rearrangement links TRBV24-1 to TRBJ1-3; D may be TRBD1 (5 bases). The CDR3 runs 15 residues. Trimming took 3 bases from V and 1 from J, leaving 9 bases between them. Germline V gene data show CDR1 as KGHDR and CDR2 as SFDVKD. CDR3 region: CATSDSRGSGNTIYF. In nucleotides, the CDR3 is TGTGCCACCAGTGATAGTAGGGGTTCTGGAAACACCATATATTTT.

CDR3 region: CASSFGQGHGYTF. CDR3 sequence (DNA): TGTGCCAGCAGTTTTGGACAGGGTCATGGCTACACCTTC. The V gene is TRBV12-3 or TRBV12-4, the J gene TRBJ1-2, with 8 bases matching TRBD1. V was pared by 3 bases and J by 6 bases, with 3 bases of the junction left unmatched. CDR3 size: 13 residues.

In this sample, this clone turned up a few times. CDR3 sequence (DNA): TGCGCCAGCAGCCCCCTCGGTCTGACAGGGGTCGGGGAGCTGTTTTTT. Translating gives CASSPLGLTGVGELFF. The chain joins TRBV5-1 to TRBJ2-2; 8 nucleotides align to TRBD1. Germline loops: CDR1 SGHRS, CDR2 YFSETQ. The CDR3 consists of 16 residues. The V and J ends lost 4 bases and 7 bases, in that order; junction bases with no gene match: 12.

This clone was observed a few times. The chain uses TRBV18 and TRBJ1-4; possible D gene TRBD1, 6 bases. V lost 3 bases and J 6 bases, leaving 14 bases between the germline ends. Germline assignment: CDR1 KGHSH and CDR2 LQKENI. The CDR3 has 15 residues. The chain's CDR3 is CASSPEPGAYEKLFF. DNA for the CDR3: TGTGCCAGCTCACCCGAACCAGGGGCTTATGAAAAACTGTTTTTT.

CDR3 bases: TGTGCCATCAGTGAGTCGGCGGCAATGGAGACCCAGTACTTC. Amino acid sequence: CAISESAAMETQYF. The chain employs TRBV10-3 and TRBJ2-5; no definite D call. The V gene lost 0 bases and the J gene lost 5 bases, with 10 bases spanning the gap. Germline CDR1 ENHRY, CDR2 SYGVKD. This CDR3 is 14 amino acids long.

The genes are TRBV10-3 and TRBJ1-2; D remains ambiguous. V was pared by 3 bases and J by 2 bases, with 7 bases between. This CDR3 has 13 residues. Germline CDR1 reads ENHRY; CDR2 reads SYGVKD. The CDR3 DNA reads TGTGCCATCAGTGAACCCGGGAACTATGGCTACACCTTC. This sequence encodes CAISEPGNYGYTF.

The gene calls are TRBV27 and TRBJ2-3, with a possible D match to TRBD2 (6 bases). This CDR3 region has 14 residues. V lost 2 bases, J lost 5 bases, and 11 bases lay in between. From germline, CDR1 is MNHEY and CDR2 SMNVEV (reference sequence). The CDR3 here is CASSLAGRGDTQYF. In DNA, the CDR3 is TGTGCCAGCAGTTTAGCGGGGCGGGGAGATACGCAGTATTTT.

The chain recombines TRBV27 with TRBJ1-2; D gene uncertain. The ends were cut back, 0 bases at V and 4 bases at J, with 3 bases in the middle. Germline V gene sequence: CDR1 MNHEY, CDR2 SMNVEV (reference sequence). The CDR3 has 12 amino acids. As DNA, the CDR3 is TGTGCCAGCAGTTTATCCGGCTATGGCTACACCTTC. The encoded protein is CASSLSGYGYTF.

CDR3 nucleotide sequence: TGTGCCAGCAGCCACCGGGACAGGGGCTCAGGTTCGAGGAACACTGAAGCTTTCTTT. Amino acids: CASSHRDRGSGSRNTEAFF. The chain joins TRBV4-2 to TRBJ1-1; 10 nucleotides align to TRBD1. This CDR3 has 19 residues. The ends lost 3 bases at V and 1 base at J; junction bases unmatched: 14. The germline gives CDR1 LGHNA, CDR2 YNFKEQ.

The chain is built from TRBV19 and TRBJ2-1; the match to TRBD1 covers 10 bases. CDR1 and CDR2 from the germline V gene are LNHDA and SQIVND (reference sequence). The CDR3 spans 15 residues. Trimming took 7 bases from V and 7 from J; bases not matched to a gene: 10. This CDR3 is CASTAGQGLRNEQFF. In nucleotides, the CDR3 is TGTGCCAGTACAGCGGGACAGGGGTTGAGAAATGAGCAGTTCTTC. The variable domain in full, completed from reference TRBV19 and TRBJ2-1, reads DGGITQSPKYLFRKEGQNVTLSCEQNLNHDAMYWYRQDPGQGLRLIYYSQIVNDFQKGDIAEGYSVSREKKESFPLTVTSAQKNPTAFYLCASTAGQGLRNEQFFGPGTRLTVL.

The table lists this clone with a count of one. The rearrangement joins TRBV19 to TRBJ2-5; 7 positions match TRBD1. The CDR3 covers 15 residues. Trimming took 4 bases from V and 5 from J; bases not matched to a gene: 10. The germline gives CDR1 LNHDA, CDR2 SQIVND (reference sequence). The CDR3 sequence is CASSTQGSYPETQYF. The CDR3 coding sequence is TGTGCCAGTAGTACACAGGGGTCATATCCCGAGACCCAGTACTTC.

The gene calls are TRBV19 and TRBJ1-2; TRBD1 aligns across 9 bases. CDR1 and CDR2 from the germline V gene are LNHDA and SQIVND (reference sequence). V lost 4 bases and J lost 6; bases outside the gene matches: 15. The CDR3 loop spans 17 amino acids. CDR3: CASSKEGTGSFTDGYTF. CDR3 sequence (DNA): TGTGCCAGTAGTAAAGAGGGGACAGGGAGTTTTACGGATGGCTACACCTTC.

The chain is built from TRBV6-5 and TRBJ1-2, with D maybe TRBD1 (6 bases). The CDR3 is made up of 14 amino acids. CDR1 is MNHEY, CDR2 SVGAGI, per germline. Trimming took off 0 bases at V and 2 bases at J, with 7 bases between the two ends. The CDR3 sequence is CASSYSDSNYGYTF. In nucleotides, the CDR3 is TGTGCCAGCAGTTACTCGGACAGCAACTATGGCTACACCTTC.

V usage is TRBV4-3 and J usage is TRBJ1-6; D is perhaps TRBD1 (5 bases). There are 15 residues in the CDR3. Germline-derived CDR1 and CDR2 are LGHNA and YSLEER. The DNA of the CDR3 is TGCCCCCCCAGCCAAGACGGGGGGGGTGATTCACCCCTCCACTTT. Encoded protein: CPPSQDGGGDSPLHF.

Here the CDR3 DNA reads TGTGCCAGCAGTTCTCCAGGGGGCGCCGAGGGAAACACCATATATTTT. Its protein is CASSSPGGAEGNTIYF. The J gene is TRBJ1-3, the V gene TRBV28; 8 positions match TRBD1. CDR1 and CDR2 (germline): MDHEN, SYDVKM. J was trimmed by 4 bases and V by 4 bases; bases with no gene match: 9. The CDR3 spans 16 residues.

V usage is TRBV9 and J usage is TRBJ2-2, with 7 bases fitting TRBD2. This CDR3 is built from 16 residues. Per the germline V gene, CDR1 is SGDLS and CDR2 is YYNGEE. Trimming removed 3 bases from V and 6 bases from J; junction bases left unmatched: 11. The CDR3 DNA reads TGTGCCAGCAGCGCCCCCTCGGGGGGTTCGGCCGGGGAGCTGTTTTTT. Protein product: CASSAPSGGSAGELFF.

This clone has a handful of counts. The chain recombines TRBV7-9 with TRBJ1-2, with 8 bases fitting TRBD1. Germline V gene data show CDR1 as SEHNR and CDR2 as FQNEAQ (reference sequence). V shed 2 bases, J shed 2 bases, and the junction held 4 bases outside the gene matches. This CDR3 spans 15 amino acids. The CDR3 DNA reads as TGTGCCAGCAGCTTATCGACAGGGGAAAACTATGGCTACACCTTC. Its translation: CASSLSTGENYGYTF.

This clone appeared once. The gene calls are TRBV28 and TRBJ1-1; 8 positions agree with TRBD1. J gave up 10 bases and V 2 bases, and 15 bases lay outside the gene matches. This CDR3 region has 16 residues. CDR1 and CDR2 (germline): MDHEN, SYDVKM. CDR3 sequence: CASSLNQGAGVSGAFF. The CDR3 nucleotides are TGTGCCAGCAGTTTAAACCAGGGGGCTGGGGTTTCGGGAGCTTTCTTT.

The rearrangement uses TRBV15 and TRBJ1-6; the D gene is possibly TRBD1 (5 bases). The CDR3 spans 16 residues. Germline V CDR1 and CDR2: LNHNV, YYDKDF (reference sequence). V gave up 4 bases and J gave up 8 bases, with 18 bases separating them. The CDR3 DNA sequence: TGTGCCACCAGCACCCGACGGGCAGGAGGGGATTCACCCCTCCACTTT. It specifies CATSTRRAGGDSPLHF.

The V call is TRBV4-1, the J call TRBJ1-1, with 7 bases that match TRBD1. Germline CDR1 and CDR2: MGHRA and YSYEKL. This CDR3 has 16 residues. V lost 4 bases to trimming and J lost 1 base; unmatched junction nucleotides: 9. CDR3: CASSPRQGRRNTEAFF. The CDR3 DNA reads TGCGCCAGCAGCCCCCGACAGGGCCGGCGGAACACTGAAGCTTTCTTT.

This chain connects TRBV18 to TRBJ2-1; 11 positions match TRBD2. The CDR3 length is 14 residues. From germline, CDR1 is KGHSH and CDR2 LQKENI. With 6 bases clipped from V and 9 bases from J, the junction kept 7 bases outside the gene matches. The CDR3 loop reads CASSPSGGNGEQFF. CDR3 coding DNA: TGTGCCAGCTCCCCTAGCGGGGGGAACGGTGAGCAGTTCTTC. The full variable domain, its missing parts supplied by reference TRBV18 and TRBJ2-1, is NAGVMQNPRHLVRRRGQEARLRCSPMKGHSHVYWYRQLPEEGLKFMVYLQKENIIDESGMPKERFSAEFPKEGPSILRIQQVVRGDSAAYFCASSPSGGNGEQFFGPGTRLTVL.

J is TRBJ2-7 and V is TRBV12-2; the table's D call, TRBD1, was not checked against the DNA. TRBV12-2 is a pseudogene segment. There are 17 residues in the CDR3. The CDR3 loop is CASRHNTGTGESYEQYV. CDR3 sequence (DNA): TGTGCAAGTCGCCACAATACCGGGACAGGGGAATCCTACGAGCAGTACGTC.

V and J are TRBV6-5 and TRBJ2-2, with TRBD1 matching 8 bases. V was pared by 9 bases and J by 2 bases, with 2 bases of the junction left unmatched. This CDR3 is built from 13 residues. The germline gives CDR1 MNHEY, CDR2 SVGAGI. CDR3 sequence reads: CASDRGNTGELFF. CDR3 nucleotide sequence: TGTGCCAGTGACAGGGGAAACACCGGGGAGCTGTTTTTT.

Here the CDR3 reads CASSLWSGSSGNTIYF. The CDR3 region has the DNA TGTGCCAGCAGTTTATGGTCGGGGAGCTCTGGAAACACCATATATTTT. The V call is TRBV28, the J call TRBJ1-3; D call uncertain. With 0 bases removed from V and 0 bases from J, the gap between germline ends came to 9 bases. Germline values: CDR1 MDHEN, CDR2 SYDVKM. This CDR3 comprises 16 residues.

This clone was seen just once. The chain links TRBV5-1 to TRBJ1-2; tentatively, D is TRBD1 (5 bases). V was shortened by 0 bases and J by 3 bases, with 12 bases between the two germline ends. The germline gives CDR1 SGHRS, CDR2 YFSETQ. The CDR3 has 15 amino acids. The CDR3, as DNA: TGCGCCAGCAGCTTGGGCCAGGGCCGGGACTATGGCTACACCTTC. Translating it yields CASSLGQGRDYGYTF. Full variable domain (remainder filled in from reference TRBV5-1 and TRBJ1-2): KAGVTQTPRYLIKTRGQQVTLSCSPISGHRSVSWYQQTPGQGLQFLFEYFSETQRNKGNFPGRFSGRQFSNSRSEMNVSTLELGDSALYLCASSLGQGRDYGYTFGSGTRLTVV.